Following are 8 T cell receptor beta chains from one sample sequenced in a study of blood T cell repertoires in COVID-19. Some clones are missing from TCRdb's copy, which holds only in-frame ones; the method was immunoSEQ multiplex PCR. The data contain around 130,000 clones, over 60% of them singletons. The specimen sequenced was peripheral blood. The receptors here all came from a human donor in a cohort sampled during active COVID-19.

This clone was found a few times. The rearrangement joins TRBV7-2 to TRBJ2-5, with TRBD2 matching 9 bases. CDR1 and CDR2 (germline): SGHTA, FQGNSA. The CDR3 extends over 17 amino acids. Unmatched junction bases numbered 11, after V lost 4 bases and J lost 2 bases. Here the CDR3 DNA reads TGTGCCAGCAGCTCCCCCGGGGCGGGGGGGCCTCAAGAGACCCAGTACTTC. Translation gives CASSSPGAGGPQETQYF. The entire variable domain, with the rest obtained from reference TRBV7-2 and TRBJ2-5, is as follows: GAGVSQSPSNKVTEKGKDVELRCDPISGHTALYWYRQSLGQGLEFLIYFQGNSAPDKSGLPSDRFSAERTGGSVSTLTIQRTQQEDSAVYLCASSSPGAGGPQETQYFGPGTRLLVL.

This clone was observed a few times. The J gene is TRBJ1-6, the V gene TRBV5-1, with 7 bases lining up with TRBD1. Germline loops: CDR1 SGHRS, CDR2 YFSETQ. The CDR3 extends over 14 amino acids. With 6 bases clipped from V and 8 bases from J, the junction kept 8 bases outside the gene matches. The CDR3 region has the DNA TGCGCCAGCACCTCCGGGACAGTCGATTCACCCCTCCACTTT. It specifies CASTSGTVDSPLHF.

This rearrangement joins TRBV5-1 to TRBJ1-2, with D possibly matching TRBD1 (6 bases). V was trimmed by 4 bases and J by 4 bases, leaving 11 bases between them. Germline assignment: CDR1 SGHRS and CDR2 YFSETQ. This CDR3 region has 13 residues. The CDR3 reads CASSPDSTYGYTF. CDR3 bases: TGCGCCAGCAGCCCGGACAGCACCTATGGCTACACCTTC.

This sequence joins TRBV9 and TRBJ2-7; TRBD2 might be the D (7 bases). Germline loops: CDR1 SGDLS, CDR2 YYNGEE. The CDR3 covers 14 residues. V lost 5 bases to trimming and J lost 2 bases, with 14 bases between them. CDR3 in amino acids: CASSQGGEAYEQYF. In nucleotides, the CDR3 is TGTGCCAGCAGTCAAGGGGGGGAGGCCTACGAGCAGTACTTC.

The chain has TRBV7-8 and TRBJ1-2, with 7 bases that match TRBD1. V dropped 4 bases and J dropped 0; count of bases not matched to a gene: 5. From germline, CDR1 is SGHVS and CDR2 FQNEAQ. The CDR3 covers 15 residues. The CDR3 DNA follows: TGTGCCAGCAGCTCCACAGGGGCTTCTAACTATGGCTACACCTTC. It encodes CASSSTGASNYGYTF.

The chain is built from TRBV2 and TRBJ1-1; D perhaps matches TRBD1 (5 bases). V was clipped by 6 bases and J by 1 base, with 9 bases between them. The CDR3 is made up of 13 amino acids. The V gene's germline CDR1 is SNHLY and CDR2 FYNNEI. CDR3 amino acids: CASRGRENTEAFF. The CDR3 nucleotides read TGTGCCAGCAGAGGCAGGGAGAACACTGAAGCTTTCTTT.

This clone was seen a single time. The chain combines TRBV5-5 with TRBJ2-7; maybe TRBD1 (5 bases). CDR3 length: 15 residues. Trimming took off 5 bases at V and 0 bases at J, with 15 bases between the two ends. The V gene's germline CDR1 is SGHKS and CDR2 YYEKEE (reference sequence). Here the CDR3 DNA reads TGTGCCAGCAGAAGTGACAGACCAAGCTCCTACGAGCAGTACTTC. It is translated as CASRSDRPSSYEQYF.

The chain recombines TRBV5-4 with TRBJ2-1; D is unclear. The CDR3 runs to 16 residues. Looked up from germline, CDR1 is SGHNT and CDR2 is YYREEE (reference sequence). Trimming pared 3 bases from V and 3 bases from J, leaving 16 bases between. CDR3 protein: CASSSARRQNYNEQFF. CDR3 sequence (DNA): TGTGCCAGCAGCTCGGCCCGGCGGCAGAACTACAATGAGCAGTTCTTC.